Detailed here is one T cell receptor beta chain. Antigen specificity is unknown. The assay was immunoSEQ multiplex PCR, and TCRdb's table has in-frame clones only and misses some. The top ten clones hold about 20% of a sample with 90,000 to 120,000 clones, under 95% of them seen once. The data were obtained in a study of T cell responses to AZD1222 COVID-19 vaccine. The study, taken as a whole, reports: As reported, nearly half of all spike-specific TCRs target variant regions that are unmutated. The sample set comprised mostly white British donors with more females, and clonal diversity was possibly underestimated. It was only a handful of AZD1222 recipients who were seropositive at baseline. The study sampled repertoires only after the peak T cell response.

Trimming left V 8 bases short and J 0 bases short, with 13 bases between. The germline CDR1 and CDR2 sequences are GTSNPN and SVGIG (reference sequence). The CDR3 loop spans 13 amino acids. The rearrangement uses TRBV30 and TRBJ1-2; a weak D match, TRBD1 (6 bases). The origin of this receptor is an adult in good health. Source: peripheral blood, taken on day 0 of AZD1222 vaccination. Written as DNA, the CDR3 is TGTGCCGGACGAGGGGGAGCTAACTATGGCTACACCTTC. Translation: CAGRGGANYGYTF.